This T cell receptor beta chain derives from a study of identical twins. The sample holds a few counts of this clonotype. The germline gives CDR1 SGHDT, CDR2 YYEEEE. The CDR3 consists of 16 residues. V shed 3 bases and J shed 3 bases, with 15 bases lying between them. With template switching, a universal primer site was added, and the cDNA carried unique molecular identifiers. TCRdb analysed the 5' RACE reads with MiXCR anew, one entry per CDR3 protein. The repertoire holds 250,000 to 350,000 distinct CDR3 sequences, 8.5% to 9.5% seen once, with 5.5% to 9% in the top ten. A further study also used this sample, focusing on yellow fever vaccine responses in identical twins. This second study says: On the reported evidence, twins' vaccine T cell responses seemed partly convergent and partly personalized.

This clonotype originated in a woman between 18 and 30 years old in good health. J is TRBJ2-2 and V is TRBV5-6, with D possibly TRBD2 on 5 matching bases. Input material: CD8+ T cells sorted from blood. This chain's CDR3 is CASSSSWEIYTGELFF. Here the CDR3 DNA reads TGTGCCAGCAGCTCTTCCTGGGAGATTTACACCGGGGAGCTGTTTTTT.